The next 7 T cell receptor beta chains were all read from a single sample in a study of T cells in Graves' hyperthyroidism and ophthalmopathy. RNA transcripts gave rise to amplified TCR beta CDR3 regions. When the TCR CDR3 underwent first-round RT-PCR, the HTBI primer set was used. TCRdb reprocessed the multiplex PCR reads with MiXCR, giving one entry per CDR3 protein. Of hundreds of thousands of distinct CDR3 sequences listed, over 12% were seen once; the top ten hold around 4.5%. The sequencing sample was made of blood. The source is a woman aged 40 to 49 with Graves' ophthalmopathy.

This clonotype was seen at least ten times. The chain has TRBV11-3 and TRBJ1-5, with D perhaps matching TRBD1 (6 bases). V was pared by 5 bases and J by 7 bases, with 12 bases between. Germline CDR1 is SGHNT and CDR2 is YENEEA. This CDR3 contains 13 residues. The DNA for the CDR3 is TGTGCCAGCAGCCTCAACAGGGAACAGCCCCAGCATTTT. It is translated as CASSLNREQPQHF.

This clonotype was counted a few times. The V and J genes are TRBV4-1 and TRBJ2-7; D gene uncertain. The CDR3 is 15 amino acids. CDR1 and CDR2 from the germline V gene are MGHRA and YSYEKL. Trimming cost V 1 base and J 2 bases, with 12 bases left between them. The CDR3 here is CASSQVADLAYEQYF. The DNA of the CDR3 is TGCGCCAGCAGCCAAGTGGCGGACCTGGCCTACGAGCAGTACTTC.

The table lists this clonotype with many counts. The chain links TRBV16 to TRBJ1-6; TRBD1 might be the D (6 bases). The germline V gene has CDR1 KGHSY and CDR2 FQNENV. The CDR3 contains 15 residues. Trimming stripped 0 bases from V and 9 bases from J, with 12 bases between. As DNA, the CDR3 is TGTGCCAGCAGCCAATCCGGGACAAGGTCTTCACCCCTCCACTTT. Translated, it gives CASSQSGTRSSPLHF.

This clonotype was seen a handful of times. The chain joins TRBV4-1 to TRBJ1-3; D not resolved. Germline V lookup: CDR1 MGHRA, CDR2 YSYEKL. The V end lost 1 base, the J end lost 0 bases, and 16 bases lay between the germline ends. The CDR3 runs 18 residues. The CDR3 DNA reads as TGCGCCAGCAGCCAAGTCGGGTCCGGCCCCCCCTCTGGAAACACCATATATTTT. Its protein is CASSQVGSGPPSGNTIYF.

This clonotype was seen at least ten times. The genes are TRBV12-3 or TRBV12-4 and TRBJ1-3, with a tentative D call TRBD1 (5 bases). The CDR3 is made up of 15 amino acids. With 4 bases removed from V and 0 bases from J, the gap between germline ends came to 10 bases. CDR3 sequence (DNA): TGTGCCAGCAGTTCAGGGTCCCTCTCTGGAAACACCATATATTTT. Translating it yields CASSSGSLSGNTIYF.

The sample holds many counts of this clonotype. J is TRBJ1-1 and V is TRBV12-3 or TRBV12-4; tentatively, D is TRBD1 (6 bases). The CDR3 totals 14 residues. The V end was cut by 6 bases, the J end by 1 base, with 12 bases between. CDR3 nucleotides: TGTGCCAGCAGCCCGGGACACTCGAACACTGAAGCTTTCTTT. This translates into CASSPGHSNTEAFF.

This sequence joins TRBV28 and TRBJ1-3, with D perhaps TRBD1 (6 bases). From germline, CDR1 is MDHEN and CDR2 SYDVKM. The CDR3 has 14 amino acids. V was clipped by 6 bases and J by 0 bases, with 9 bases between them. CDR3 nucleotide sequence: TGTGCCAGCAGCGGACAGACCTCTGGAAACACCATATATTTT. It specifies CASSGQTSGNTIYF.